Given below is one T cell receptor beta chain in context. What it binds is unknown. This entry comes from a study of early stage breast cancer tumors. Study-level information: About 80% of the 16 invasive tumors were ER+, PR+ and HER2-. Invasive lobular carcinomas made up about 30% of the 12 ER+/PR+/HER2- tumors.

Losses at the gene ends were 1 base for V and 8 bases for J; bases not matched to a gene: 10. CDR3 length: 15 amino acids. Germline V gene data show CDR1 as LGHNA and CDR2 as YNFKEQ. The method was immunoSEQ multiplex PCR; TCRdb's version includes in-frame clones alone and lacks a portion of them. Of more than 5,500 clones in the sample, around 69% were seen once. Overall study results and limits: Enriched TCRB sequences shared across patients were mostly commonly generated sequences.

The sequenced material came from normal breast tissue next to the tumor. The chain couples TRBV4-2 to TRBJ1-2; 7 nucleotides agree with TRBD1. The origin of this receptor is a person aged 40-50 years with breast cancer. The CDR3 DNA is TGTGCCAGCAGCCAAGCGTCAGGGACAGCCGACGGCTACACCTTC. The encoded protein is CASSQASGTADGYTF.